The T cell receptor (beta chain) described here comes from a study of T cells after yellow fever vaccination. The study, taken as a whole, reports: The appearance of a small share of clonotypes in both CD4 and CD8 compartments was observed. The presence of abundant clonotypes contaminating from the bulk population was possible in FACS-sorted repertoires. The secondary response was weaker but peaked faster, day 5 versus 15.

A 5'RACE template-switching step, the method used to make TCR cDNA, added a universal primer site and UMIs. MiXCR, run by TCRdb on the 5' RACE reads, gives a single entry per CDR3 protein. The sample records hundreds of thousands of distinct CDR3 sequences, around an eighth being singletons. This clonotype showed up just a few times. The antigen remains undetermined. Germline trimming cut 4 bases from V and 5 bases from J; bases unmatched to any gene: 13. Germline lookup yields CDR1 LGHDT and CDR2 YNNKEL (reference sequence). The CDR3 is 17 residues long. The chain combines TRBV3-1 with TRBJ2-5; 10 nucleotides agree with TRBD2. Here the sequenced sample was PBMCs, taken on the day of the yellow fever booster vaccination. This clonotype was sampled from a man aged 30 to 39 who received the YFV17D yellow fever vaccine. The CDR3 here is CASSPSVTSGIGETQYF. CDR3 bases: TGTGCCAGCAGCCCATCCGTCACTAGCGGGATTGGGGAGACCCAGTACTTC.